The entry below gives a single T cell receptor beta chain sequence along with its context. Clones were read by immunoSEQ multiplex PCR, and TCRdb kept only the in-frame ones, dropping some. The sample records roughly 200,000 clones, more than 80% being singletons. Each participant's cohort was designated according to participant-reported clinical history. This entry belongs to a study of blood T cell repertoires in COVID-19. This CDR3 has 16 amino acids. Germline values: CDR1 MGHRA, CDR2 YSYEKL. Trimming at V came to 5 bases and at J to 4 bases, leaving 4 bases not matched to a gene. The specimen sequenced was PBMCs or T cells enriched from blood (not recorded which). This clonotype was sampled from a man between 35 and 55 years old who had recovered from COVID-19. This rearrangement joins TRBV4-1 to TRBJ2-4, with TRBD2 matching over 14 bases. Written as DNA, the CDR3 is TGCGCCAGCAGCGGACTAGCGGGGGGACGGAAAAACATTCAGTACTTC. Residues: CASSGLAGGRKNIQYF.